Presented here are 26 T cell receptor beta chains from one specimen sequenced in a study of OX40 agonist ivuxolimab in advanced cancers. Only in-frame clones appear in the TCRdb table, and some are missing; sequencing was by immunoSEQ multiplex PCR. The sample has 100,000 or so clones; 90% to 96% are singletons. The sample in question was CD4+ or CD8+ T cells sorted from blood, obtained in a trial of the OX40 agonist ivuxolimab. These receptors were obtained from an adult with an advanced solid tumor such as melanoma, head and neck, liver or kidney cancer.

The DNA of the CDR3 is TGTGCCAGCAGCCAAGATTACAGGTCCCCCTCTGGGGCCAACGTCCTGACTTTC. It specifies CASSQDYRSPSGANVLTF. The V call is TRBV4-2, the J call TRBJ2-6; D may be TRBD1 (5 bases). The CDR3 consists of 18 residues. Germline V gene data show CDR1 as LGHNA and CDR2 as YNFKEQ. Trimming removed 0 bases from V and 0 bases from J, with 12 bases in between.

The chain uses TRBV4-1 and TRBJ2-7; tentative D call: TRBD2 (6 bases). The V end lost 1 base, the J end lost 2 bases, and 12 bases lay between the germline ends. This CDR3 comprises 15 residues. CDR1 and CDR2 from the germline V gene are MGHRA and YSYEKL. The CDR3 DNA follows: TGCGCCAGCAGCCAAGGGGGGACTGAGCCCTACGAGCAGTACTTC. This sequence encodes CASSQGGTEPYEQYF.

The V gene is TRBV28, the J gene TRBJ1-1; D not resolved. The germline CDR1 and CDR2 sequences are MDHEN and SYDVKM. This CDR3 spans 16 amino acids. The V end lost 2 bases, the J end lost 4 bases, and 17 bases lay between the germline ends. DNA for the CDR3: TGTGCCAGCAGTTTAAGGCAGTACACCCCCTCCACTGAAGCTTTCTTT. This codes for CASSLRQYTPSTEAFF.

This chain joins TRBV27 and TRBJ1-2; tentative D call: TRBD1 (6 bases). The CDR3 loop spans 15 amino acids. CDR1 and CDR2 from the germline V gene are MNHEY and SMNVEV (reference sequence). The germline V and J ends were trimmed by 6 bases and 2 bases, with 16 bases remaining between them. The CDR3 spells CASSSPYQGNYGYTF. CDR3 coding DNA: TGTGCCAGCAGCTCTCCGTATCAGGGGAACTATGGCTACACCTTC.

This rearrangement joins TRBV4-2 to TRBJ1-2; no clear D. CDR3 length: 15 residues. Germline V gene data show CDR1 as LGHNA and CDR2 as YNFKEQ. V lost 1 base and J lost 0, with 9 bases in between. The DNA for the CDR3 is TGTGCCAGCAGCCAAGTTGACAAGGCTAACTATGGCTACACCTTC. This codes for CASSQVDKANYGYTF.

The CDR3 is CASRARIGSEGEQYF. CDR3 bases: TGTGCCAGCAGGGCCCGGATAGGCAGCGAGGGCGAGCAGTACTTC. The chain couples TRBV28 to TRBJ2-7; a possible D gene is TRBD2 (5 bases). The CDR3 sequence is 15 residues long. The germline V gene encodes CDR1 MDHEN and CDR2 SYDVKM. Trimming stripped 6 bases from V and 6 bases from J, with 21 bases between.

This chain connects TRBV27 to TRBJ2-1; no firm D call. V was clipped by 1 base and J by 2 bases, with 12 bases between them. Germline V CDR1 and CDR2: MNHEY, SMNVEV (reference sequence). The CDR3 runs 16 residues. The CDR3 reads CASSLYPAVTYNEQFF. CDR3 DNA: TGTGCCAGCAGTTTATACCCCGCGGTTACCTACAATGAGCAGTTCTTC.

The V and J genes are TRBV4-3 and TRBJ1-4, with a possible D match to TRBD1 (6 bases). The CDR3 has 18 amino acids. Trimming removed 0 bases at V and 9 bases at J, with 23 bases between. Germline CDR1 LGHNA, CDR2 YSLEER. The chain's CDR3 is CASSQDGGLGGLAQKLFF. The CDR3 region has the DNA TGCGCCAGCAGCCAAGATGGGGGCCTAGGGGGATTAGCGCAAAAACTGTTTTTT.

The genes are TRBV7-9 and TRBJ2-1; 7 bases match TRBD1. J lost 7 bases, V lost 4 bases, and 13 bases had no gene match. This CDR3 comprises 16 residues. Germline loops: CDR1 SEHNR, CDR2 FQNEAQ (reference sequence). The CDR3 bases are TGTGCCAGCAGCTACCTCGACCGGGCAGGGGGAAATGAGCAGTTCTTC. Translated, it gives CASSYLDRAGGNEQFF.

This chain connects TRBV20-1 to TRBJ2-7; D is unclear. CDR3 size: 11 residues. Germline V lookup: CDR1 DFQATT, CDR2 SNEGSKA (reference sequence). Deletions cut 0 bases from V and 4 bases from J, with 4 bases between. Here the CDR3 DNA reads TGCAGTGCTAGAGACTATTACGAGCAGTACTTC. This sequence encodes CSARDYYEQYF.

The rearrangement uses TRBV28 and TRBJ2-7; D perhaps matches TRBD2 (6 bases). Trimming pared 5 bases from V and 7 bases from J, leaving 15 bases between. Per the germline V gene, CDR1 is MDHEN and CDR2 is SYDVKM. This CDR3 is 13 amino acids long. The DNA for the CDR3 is TGTGCCAGCAGTCCCCTTGTGGAGGGGGAGCAGTACTTC. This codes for CASSPLVEGEQYF.

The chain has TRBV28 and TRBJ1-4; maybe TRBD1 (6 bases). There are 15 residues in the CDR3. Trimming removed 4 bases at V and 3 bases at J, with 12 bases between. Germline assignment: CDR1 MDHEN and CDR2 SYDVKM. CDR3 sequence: CASSWQGPANEKLFF. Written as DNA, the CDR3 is TGTGCCAGCAGTTGGCAGGGGCCGGCTAATGAAAAACTGTTTTTT.

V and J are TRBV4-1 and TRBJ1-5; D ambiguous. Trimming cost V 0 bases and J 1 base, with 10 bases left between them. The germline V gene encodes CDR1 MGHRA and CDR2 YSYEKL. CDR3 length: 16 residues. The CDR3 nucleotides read TGCGCCAGCAGCCAAGATCCTCTAGGGAGCAATCAGCCCCAGCATTTT. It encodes CASSQDPLGSNQPQHF.

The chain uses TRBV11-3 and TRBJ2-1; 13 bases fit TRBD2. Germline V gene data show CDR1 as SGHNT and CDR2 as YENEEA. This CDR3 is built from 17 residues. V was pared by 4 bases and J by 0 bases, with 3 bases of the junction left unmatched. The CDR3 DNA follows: TGTGCCAGCAGCTCATGGACTAGCGGGAGCTCCTACAATGAGCAGTTCTTC. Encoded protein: CASSSWTSGSSYNEQFF.

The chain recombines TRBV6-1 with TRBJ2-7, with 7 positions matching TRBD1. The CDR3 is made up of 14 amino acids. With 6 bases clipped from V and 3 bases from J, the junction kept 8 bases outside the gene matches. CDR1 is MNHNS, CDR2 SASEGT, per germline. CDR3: CASSRGDSSYEQYF. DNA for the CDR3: TGTGCCAGCAGCCGAGGGGACAGTAGCTACGAGCAGTACTTC.

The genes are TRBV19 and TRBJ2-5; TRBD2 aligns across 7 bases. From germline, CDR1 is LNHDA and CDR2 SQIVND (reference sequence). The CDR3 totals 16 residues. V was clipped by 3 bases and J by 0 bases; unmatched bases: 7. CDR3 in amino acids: CASSIFYGRYQETQYF. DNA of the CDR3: TGTGCCAGTAGTATCTTTTACGGGAGGTACCAAGAGACCCAGTACTTC.

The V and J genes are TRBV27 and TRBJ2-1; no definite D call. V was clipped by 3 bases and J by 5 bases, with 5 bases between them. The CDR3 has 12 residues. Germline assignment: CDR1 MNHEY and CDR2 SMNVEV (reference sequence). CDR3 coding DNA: TGTGCCAGCAGTTTTGTTAACAATGAGCAGTTCTTC. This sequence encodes CASSFVNNEQFF.

The chain's CDR3 is CASSVDTHNEQFF. DNA for the CDR3: TGTGCCAGTAGTGTGGACACCCACAATGAGCAGTTCTTC. This sequence joins TRBV19 and TRBJ2-1; weak D call: TRBD1 (5 bases). The ends were cut back, 5 bases at V and 5 bases at J, with 10 bases in the middle. Germline loops: CDR1 LNHDA, CDR2 SQIVND (reference sequence). CDR3 length equals 13 residues.

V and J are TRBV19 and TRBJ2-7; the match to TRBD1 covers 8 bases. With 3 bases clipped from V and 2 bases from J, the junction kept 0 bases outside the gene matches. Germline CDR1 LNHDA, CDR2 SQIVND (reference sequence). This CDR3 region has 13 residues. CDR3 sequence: CASSMGQAYEQYF. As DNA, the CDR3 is TGTGCCAGTAGTATGGGACAGGCCTACGAGCAGTACTTC. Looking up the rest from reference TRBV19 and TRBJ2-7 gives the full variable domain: DGGITQSPKYLFRKEGQNVTLSCEQNLNHDAMYWYRQDPGQGLRLIYYSQIVNDFQKGDIAEGYSVSREKKESFPLTVTSAQKNPTAFYLCASSMGQAYEQYFGPGTRLTVT.

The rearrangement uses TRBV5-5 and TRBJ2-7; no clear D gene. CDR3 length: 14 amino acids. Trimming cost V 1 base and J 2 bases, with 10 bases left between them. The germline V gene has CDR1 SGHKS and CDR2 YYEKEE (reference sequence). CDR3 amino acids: CASSLWAETYEQYF. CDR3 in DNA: TGTGCCAGCAGCTTGTGGGCAGAAACCTACGAGCAGTACTTC.

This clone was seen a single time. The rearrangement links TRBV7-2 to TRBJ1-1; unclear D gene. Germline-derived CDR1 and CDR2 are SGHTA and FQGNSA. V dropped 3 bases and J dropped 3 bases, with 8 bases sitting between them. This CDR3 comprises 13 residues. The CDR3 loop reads CASSLYWDTEAFF. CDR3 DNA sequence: TGTGCCAGCAGCTTGTATTGGGACACTGAAGCTTTCTTT.

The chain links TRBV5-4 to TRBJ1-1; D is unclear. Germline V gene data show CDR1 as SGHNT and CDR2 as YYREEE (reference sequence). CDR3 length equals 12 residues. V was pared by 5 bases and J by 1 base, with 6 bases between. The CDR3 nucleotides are TGTGCCAGCAGTCTCCGGAACACTGAAGCTTTCTTT. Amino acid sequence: CASSLRNTEAFF.

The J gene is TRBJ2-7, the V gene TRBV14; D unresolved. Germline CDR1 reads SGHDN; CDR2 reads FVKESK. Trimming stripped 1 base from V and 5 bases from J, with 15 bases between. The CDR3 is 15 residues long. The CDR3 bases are TGTGCCAGCAGCCAAGTCCCTCAGGATATCCACGAGCAGTACTTC. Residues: CASSQVPQDIHEQYF.

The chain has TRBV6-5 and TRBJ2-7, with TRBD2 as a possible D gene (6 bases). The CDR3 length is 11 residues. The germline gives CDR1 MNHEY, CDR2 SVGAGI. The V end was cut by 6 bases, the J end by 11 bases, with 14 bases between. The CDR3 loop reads CASSLGDFKYF. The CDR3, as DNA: TGTGCCAGCAGCCTCGGGGACTTCAAGTACTTC.

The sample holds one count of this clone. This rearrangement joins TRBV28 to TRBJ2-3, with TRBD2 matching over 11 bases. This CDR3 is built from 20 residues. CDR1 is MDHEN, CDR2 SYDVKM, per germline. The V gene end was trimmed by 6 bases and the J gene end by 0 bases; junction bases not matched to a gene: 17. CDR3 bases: TGTGCCAGCAGCCGTACACCGGGACTAGCGGACCACGGAAGCACAGATACGCAGTATTTT. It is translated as CASSRTPGLADHGSTDTQYF. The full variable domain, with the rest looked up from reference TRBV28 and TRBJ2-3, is DVKVTQSSRYLVKRTGEKVFLECVQDMDHENMFWYRQDPGLGLRLIYFSYDVKMKEKGDIPEGYSVSREKKERFSLILESASTNQTSMYLCASSRTPGLADHGSTDTQYFGPGTRLTVL.

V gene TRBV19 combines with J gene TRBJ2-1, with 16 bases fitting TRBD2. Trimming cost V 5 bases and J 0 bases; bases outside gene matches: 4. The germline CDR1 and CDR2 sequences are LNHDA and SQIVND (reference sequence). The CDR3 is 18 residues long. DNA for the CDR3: TGTGCCAGTAGTGTGGGACTAGCGGGGGGGAGCTCCTACAATGAGCAGTTCTTC. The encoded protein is CASSVGLAGGSSYNEQFF. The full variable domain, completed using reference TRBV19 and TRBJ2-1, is DGGITQSPKYLFRKEGQNVTLSCEQNLNHDAMYWYRQDPGQGLRLIYYSQIVNDFQKGDIAEGYSVSREKKESFPLTVTSAQKNPTAFYLCASSVGLAGGSSYNEQFFGPGTRLTVL.